In this sample, the clone carrying this T cell receptor (beta chain) turned up many times. The TCRbeta library incorporated unique molecular identifiers. TCRdb re-analysed the PCR reads in MiXCR, keeping a single row per CDR3 protein. The top ten hold 3.5% to 5% of the sample, which has about 610,000 distinct CDR3 sequences, under 12% seen once. This record comes from a study of T-cell reconstitution after alpha-beta-depleted transplantation in children. This CDR3 spans 15 amino acids. The ends were cut back, 1 base at V and 5 bases at J, with 11 bases in the middle. Germline V gives CDR1 SEHNR, CDR2 FQNEAQ (reference sequence).

Material: PBMCs from the stem cell graft donor, obtained from the stem cell graft. This TCR was recovered from a human donor who donated a stem cell graft to a child with acute myeloid leukemia. This chain uses TRBV7-9 with TRBJ1-4, with TRBD1 as a possible D gene (6 bases). The chain's CDR3 is CASSLVTGQNEKLFF. CDR3 bases: TGTGCCAGCAGCTTAGTGACAGGACAAAATGAAAAACTGTTTTTT.